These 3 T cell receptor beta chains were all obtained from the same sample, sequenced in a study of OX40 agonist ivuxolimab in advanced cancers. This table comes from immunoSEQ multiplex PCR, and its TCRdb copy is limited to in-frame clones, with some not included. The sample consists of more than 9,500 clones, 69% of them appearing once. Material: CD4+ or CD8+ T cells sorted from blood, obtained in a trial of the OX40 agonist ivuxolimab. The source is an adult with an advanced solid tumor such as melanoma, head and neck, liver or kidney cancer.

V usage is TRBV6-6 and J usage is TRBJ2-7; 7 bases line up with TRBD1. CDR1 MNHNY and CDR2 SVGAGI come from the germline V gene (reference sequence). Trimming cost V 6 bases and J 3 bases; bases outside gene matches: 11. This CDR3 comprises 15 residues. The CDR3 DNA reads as TGTGCCAGCAGCGCACCGGGACAGCCACTCTACGAGCAGTACTTC. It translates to CASSAPGQPLYEQYF.

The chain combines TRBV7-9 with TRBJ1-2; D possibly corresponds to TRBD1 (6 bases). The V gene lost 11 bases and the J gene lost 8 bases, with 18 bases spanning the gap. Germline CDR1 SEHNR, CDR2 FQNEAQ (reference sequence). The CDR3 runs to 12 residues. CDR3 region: CASQGEENGYTF. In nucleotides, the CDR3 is TGTGCCTCACAGGGAGAGGAGAACGGCTACACCTTC.

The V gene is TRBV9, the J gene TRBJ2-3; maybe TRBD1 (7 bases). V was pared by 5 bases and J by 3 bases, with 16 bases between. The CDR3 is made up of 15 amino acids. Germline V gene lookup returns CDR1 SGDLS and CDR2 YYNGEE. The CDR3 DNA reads TGTGCCAGCAGTCCCTGGGCAGGGGGGACAGATACGCAGTATTTT. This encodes CASSPWAGGTDTQYF.